This T cell receptor beta chain was sequenced for a study of T cell responses to AZD1222 COVID-19 vaccine. Study-wide findings and caveats: Seropositive at baseline were only a handful of AZD1222 recipients.

This CDR3 has 14 residues. V shed 2 bases and J shed 2 bases, with 9 bases lying between them. Germline CDR1 reads MNHNY; CDR2 reads SVGAGI (reference sequence). A word on this clone: Its specificity is unknown.

TCRdb's copy holds only in-frame clones and misses some; the assay was immunoSEQ multiplex PCR. This table holds about 140,000 clones, just under 95% found once. The chain employs TRBV6-6 and TRBJ1-1; no clear D. The specimen was peripheral blood, collected 28 days after the second AZD1222 dose. This clonotype was sampled from an adult who received the AZD1222 COVID-19 vaccine. The CDR3 is CASSYATLNTEAFF. Here the CDR3 DNA reads TGTGCCAGCAGTTACGCCACCCTTAACACTGAAGCTTTCTTT.